Listed below are T cell receptor beta chains from one sample, sequenced in a study of T cells after yellow fever vaccination. TCRdb redid the calling of the 5' RACE reads with MiXCR, one entry per CDR3 protein. The repertoire has approximately 550,000 distinct CDR3 sequences, under 25% of them found once; the top ten carry more than 13%. The sample was PBMCs, taken 15 days after the yellow fever booster vaccination. The receptors come from a man aged 25-45 years who received the YFV17D yellow fever vaccine. CDR3s leave out the opening cysteine and the closing phenylalanine or tryptophan. Each record gives: J gene, V gene, CDR3 protein.

J: TRBJ2-3; V: TRBV6-5; CDR3: ASSYGRLAGADTQY
J: TRBJ2-7; V: TRBV28; CDR3: ASSLPRDPYEQY
J: TRBJ1-2; V: TRBV29-1; CDR3: SVPPGRNGGYT
J: TRBJ1-1; V: TRBV7-6; CDR3: ASSLGQENTEAF
J: TRBJ2-5; V: TRBV5-8; CDR3: ASTRGQETQY
J: TRBJ2-3; V: TRBV27; CDR3: ASSRVDSTDTQY
J: TRBJ2-5; V: TRBV20-1; CDR3: SARDPRLPQETQY
J: TRBJ2-7; V: TRBV28; CDR3: ASSLYPTEQY
J: TRBJ2-1; V: TRBV6-5; CDR3: ASSTSGSGRGNEQF
J: TRBJ2-2; V: TRBV5-1; CDR3: ASSQGRGELF
J: TRBJ2-7; V: TRBV7-2; CDR3: ASSVRGFYEQY
J: TRBJ2-7; V: TRBV10-2; CDR3: ASSLPPTGRDYEQY
J: TRBJ1-2; V: TRBV5-6; CDR3: ASSLGSTVRNYGYT
J: TRBJ2-3; V: TRBV20-1; CDR3: SARTRAGGTDTQY
J: TRBJ2-3; V: TRBV20-1; CDR3: SARVAGAGDTQY
J: TRBJ2-1; V: TRBV6-6; CDR3: ASSYVSYNEQF
J: TRBJ2-5; V: TRBV10-3; CDR3: AIRKTPEETQY
J: TRBJ1-1; V: TRBV7-2; CDR3: ASSKRSREGEAF
J: TRBJ2-7; V: TRBV10-3; CDR3: AISVAGVYEQY